The 32 T cell receptor beta chains reported below all come from one sample, sequenced in a study of response to subunit inactivated influenza vaccine. TCRdb processed the RT-PCR reads anew with MiXCR; each CDR3 protein has one entry. The sample lists hundreds of thousands of distinct CDR3 sequences, less than 8% occurring once. Sequences were derived from PBMCs from blood, sampled 23 to 25 months after vaccination. Source of these receptors: a man between 50 and 69 years old who received an inactivated influenza vaccine.

The chain has TRBV7-2 and TRBJ2-5; D call uncertain. This CDR3 spans 15 amino acids. Trimming removed 1 base from V and 4 bases from J, with 13 bases in between. Germline lookup yields CDR1 SGHTA and CDR2 FQGNSA. The CDR3 reads CASSLGRLGSETQYF. CDR3 DNA: TGTGCCAGCAGCTTAGGAAGGCTAGGATCAGAGACCCAGTACTTC.

This clonotype was observed a handful of times. This chain links TRBV28 with TRBJ1-4; no reliable D call. CDR3 length: 13 residues. V lost 4 bases to trimming and J lost 8 bases, with 11 bases between them. The germline CDR1 and CDR2 sequences are MDHEN and SYDVKM. The CDR3 is CASSSPMREKLFF. CDR3 DNA: TGTGCCAGCAGTTCCCCAATGCGCGAAAAACTGTTTTTT.

There are a few counts of this clonotype. The chain uses TRBV7-9 and TRBJ2-1; 7 bases map to TRBD2. The CDR3 has 13 amino acids. V dropped 1 base and J dropped 12; count of bases not matched to a gene: 6. The germline CDR1 and CDR2 sequences are SEHNR and FQNEAQ (reference sequence). The DNA for the CDR3 is TGTGCCAGCAGCTTAGACCCATTAGCGGGGCAGTTCTTC. Translating it yields CASSLDPLAGQFF.

The rearrangement uses TRBV7-2 and TRBJ2-3, with 8 bases that match TRBD2. Germline assignment: CDR1 SGHTA and CDR2 FQGNSA. CDR3 length: 15 residues. Trimming removed 5 bases from V and 3 bases from J; junction bases left unmatched: 7. The CDR3 region has the DNA TGTGCCAGCAGCCAGAGAGCGGGGGAAACAGATACGCAGTATTTT. Its protein is CASSQRAGETDTQYF.

In this sample, this clonotype turned up a few times. The V gene is TRBV5-1, the J gene TRBJ2-5, with D perhaps given as TRBD1 or TRBD2 (6 bases each). The CDR3 is made up of 15 amino acids. Germline V gene lookup returns CDR1 SGHRS and CDR2 YFSETQ. V lost 1 base to trimming and J lost 5 bases, with 15 bases between them. The CDR3 DNA follows: TGCGCCAGCAGCTTGAGGGGGGACATGGGGGAGACCCAGTACTTC. It codes for CASSLRGDMGETQYF.

This clonotype was counted ten times or more. The chain joins TRBV7-9 to TRBJ2-2; 7 nucleotides match TRBD1. Trimming cost V 5 bases and J 6 bases; bases outside gene matches: 15. Germline CDR1 SEHNR, CDR2 FQNEAQ (reference sequence). CDR3 length: 17 residues. For the CDR3, the DNA is TGTGCCAGCAGCCCGCCCCCGGGACAGAGAACGGCCGGGGAGCTGTTTTTT. It codes for CASSPPPGQRTAGELFF. The variable domain in full, completed from reference TRBV7-9 and TRBJ2-2, reads DTGVSQNPRHKITKRGQNVTFRCDPISEHNRLYWYRQTLGQGPEFLTYFQNEAQLEKSRLLSDRFSAERPKGSFSTLEIQRTEQGDSAMYLCASSPPPGQRTAGELFFGEGSRLTVL.

This clonotype occurred a few times. V gene TRBV9 combines with J gene TRBJ2-1, with D tentatively TRBD2 (5 bases). The CDR3 contains 18 residues. In germline, CDR1 is SGDLS, CDR2 YYNGEE. Trimming took 0 bases from V and 0 from J, leaving 16 bases between them. The CDR3 region is CASSVDPQTTFSYNEQFF. The CDR3, as DNA: TGTGCCAGCAGCGTAGACCCTCAGACTACCTTCTCCTACAATGAGCAGTTCTTC.

This clonotype was picked up a small number of times. V is TRBV3-1 and J is TRBJ1-4; D is uncertain. The length of the CDR3 is 14 residues. Germline values: CDR1 LGHDT, CDR2 YNNKEL (reference sequence). Trimming cost V 3 bases and J 9 bases, with 14 bases left between them. The CDR3 reads CASSHSGIGKKLFF. In nucleotides, the CDR3 is TGTGCCAGCAGCCACTCAGGTATAGGAAAAAAACTGTTTTTT.

The gene calls are TRBV2 and TRBJ1-1; tentative D call: TRBD1 (6 bases). From germline, CDR1 is SNHLY and CDR2 FYNNEI. The CDR3 has 14 residues. Trimming cost V 8 bases and J 1 base, with 14 bases left between them. The CDR3 region is CASHSQGENTEAFF. The CDR3 DNA follows: TGTGCCAGCCATTCACAGGGCGAGAACACTGAAGCTTTCTTT.

There are a few counts of this clonotype. V is TRBV12-3 or TRBV12-4 and J is TRBJ1-5, with D hard to call. The CDR3 is 14 amino acids. V lost 5 bases, J lost 1 base, and 9 bases lay in between. The CDR3, as DNA: TGTGCCAGCAGTCAGGACGCAAGCAATCAGCCCCAGCATTTT. Its protein product is CASSQDASNQPQHF.

This clonotype was detected only a few times. The chain is built from TRBV6-2 or TRBV6-3 and TRBJ1-5, with D unclear. V was trimmed by 2 bases and J by 11 bases, leaving 10 bases between them. In germline, CDR1 is MNHEY, CDR2 SVGEGT. CDR3 size: 12 residues. For the CDR3, the DNA is TGTGCCAGCAGTTACGCGTCCGGGGCCCAGCATTTT. Encoded protein: CASSYASGAQHF.

The CDR3 nucleotides read TGCGCCAGCAGCTGGACTGGACAGCAAGAGACCCAGTACTTC. Protein: CASSWTGQQETQYF. This chain connects TRBV5-1 to TRBJ2-5; D perhaps matches TRBD1 (6 bases). CDR3 size: 14 residues. Germline V gene data show CDR1 as SGHRS and CDR2 as YFSETQ. V was cut by 3 bases and J by 2 bases, with 11 bases left in between.

V and J are TRBV4-2 and TRBJ1-1; no reliable D call. V was trimmed by 0 bases and J by 7 bases, leaving 9 bases between them. There are 13 residues in the CDR3. Germline loops: CDR1 LGHNA, CDR2 YNFKEQ. The CDR3 nucleotides are TGTGCCAGCAGCCAAGAGTCACACAATGAAGCTTTCTTT. Translating it yields CASSQESHNEAFF.

This clonotype was seen many times. This chain connects TRBV6-2 or TRBV6-3 to TRBJ2-2, with unresolved D. The CDR3 is 11 residues long. Germline assignment: CDR1 MNHEY and CDR2 SVGEGT. The V and J ends lost 2 bases and 6 bases respectively, with 1 base between them. CDR3 nucleotide sequence: TGTGCCAGCAGTTACCCCGGGGAGCTGTTTTTT. Protein product: CASSYPGELFF.

In its sample, this clonotype was seen a few times. V usage is TRBV5-1 and J usage is TRBJ2-1; the D gene is possibly TRBD2 (6 bases). The CDR3 is 17 residues long. The V gene's germline CDR1 is SGHRS and CDR2 YFSETQ. Trimming pared 3 bases from V and 0 bases from J, leaving 16 bases between. This CDR3 reads CASSSILGTFSYNEQFF. The CDR3 coding sequence is TGCGCCAGCAGCTCCATTTTAGGGACTTTCTCCTACAATGAGCAGTTCTTC.

The chain joins TRBV7-3 to TRBJ2-1; perhaps D is TRBD1 or TRBD2 (5 bases each). This CDR3 has 13 amino acids. Between the trimmed V and J ends, which lost 4 bases and 9 bases, there was a span of 13 bases. Germline V gene lookup returns CDR1 SGHTA and CDR2 FQGTGA. CDR3 sequence reads: CASSSGSGGEQFF. CDR3 DNA: TGTGCCAGCAGCTCTGGGTCTGGGGGTGAGCAGTTCTTC. Full variable domain (remainder filled in from reference TRBV7-3 and TRBJ2-1): GAGVSQTPSNKVTEKGKYVELRCDPISGHTALYWYRQSLGQGPEFLIYFQGTGAADDSGLPNDRFFAVRPEGSVSTLKIQRTERGDSAVYLCASSSGSGGEQFFGPGTRLTVL.

This clonotype was counted ten times or more. The V call is TRBV12-3 or TRBV12-4, the J call TRBJ1-2; D not certain. The CDR3 loop spans 13 amino acids. V was trimmed by 6 bases and J by 8 bases, leaving 16 bases between them. CDR3 in amino acids: CASRMTEGYGYTF. CDR3 DNA sequence: TGTGCCAGCAGGATGACGGAGGGATACGGCTACACCTTC.

This clonotype occurred a few times. The J gene is TRBJ1-2, the V gene TRBV5-1; D perhaps matches TRBD1 (5 bases). The CDR3 has 14 amino acids. Between the trimmed V and J ends, which lost 6 bases and 3 bases, there was a span of 15 bases. In germline, CDR1 is SGHRS, CDR2 YFSETQ. The DNA for the CDR3 is TGCGCCAGCAACCCGATGGGGCGAGACTATGGCTACACCTTC. Translation: CASNPMGRDYGYTF. The full variable domain, its missing parts supplied by reference TRBV5-1 and TRBJ1-2, is KAGVTQTPRYLIKTRGQQVTLSCSPISGHRSVSWYQQTPGQGLQFLFEYFSETQRNKGNFPGRFSGRQFSNSRSEMNVSTLELGDSALYLCASNPMGRDYGYTFGSGTRLTVV.

This chain links TRBV10-3 with TRBJ1-5; D ambiguous. The germline V gene has CDR1 ENHRY and CDR2 SYGVKD. The germline V and J ends were trimmed by 5 bases and 2 bases, with 4 bases remaining between them. This CDR3 contains 12 residues. As DNA, the CDR3 is TGTGCCATCAGTCCCGGCAATCAGCCCCAGCATTTT. Translated: CAISPGNQPQHF.

The V call is TRBV14, the J call TRBJ2-7, with D maybe TRBD2 (6 bases). From germline, CDR1 is SGHDN and CDR2 FVKESK. Trimming removed 1 base from V and 1 base from J, with 14 bases in between. CDR3 length: 16 amino acids. CDR3 loop: CASSQALTSWSYEQYF. The CDR3 DNA sequence: TGTGCCAGCAGCCAAGCCCTGACTAGTTGGTCCTACGAGCAGTACTTC. Using reference TRBV14 and TRBJ2-7 for the parts outside the CDR3, the full variable domain is EAGVTQFPSHSVIEKGQTVTLRCDPISGHDNLYWYRRVMGKEIKFLLHFVKESKQDESGMPNNRFLAERTGGTYSTLKVQPAELEDSGVYFCASSQALTSWSYEQYFGPGTRLTVT.

This clonotype was seen more than once but under ten times. J is TRBJ1-5 and V is TRBV7-9; D is possibly TRBD1 (5 bases). The CDR3 runs 16 residues. Looked up from germline, CDR1 is SEHNR and CDR2 is FQNEAQ (reference sequence). V was shortened by 5 bases and J by 3 bases, with 17 bases between the two germline ends. This CDR3 reads CASSQSGGIHNQPQHF. DNA of the CDR3: TGTGCCAGCAGCCAAAGCGGGGGGATTCACAATCAGCCCCAGCATTTT. Complete variable domain (other parts from reference TRBV7-9 and TRBJ1-5): DTGVSQNPRHKITKRGQNVTFRCDPISEHNRLYWYRQTLGQGPEFLTYFQNEAQLEKSRLLSDRFSAERPKGSFSTLEIQRTEQGDSAMYLCASSQSGGIHNQPQHFGDGTRLSIL.

Ten or more counts support this clonotype. A read error may account for a junction end that differs from germline. V is TRBV5-1 and J is TRBJ2-7; TRBD2 matches 8 bases. Looked up from germline, CDR1 is SGHRS and CDR2 is YFSETQ. This CDR3 is 14 amino acids long. The CDR3 coding sequence is TGTGCCAGCAGTTTGCTGGCGGGGGGTTATGAGCAGTACTTC. This codes for CASSLLAGGYEQYF.

This clonotype was recorded at least ten times. V usage is TRBV12-3 or TRBV12-4 and J usage is TRBJ2-1; D perhaps matches TRBD2 (6 bases). This CDR3 has 15 residues. Trimming pared 7 bases from V and 0 bases from J, leaving 13 bases between. The CDR3 DNA follows: TGTGCCAGCATGAGGAGGGTAAACTCCTACAATGAGCAGTTCTTC. Protein: CASMRRVNSYNEQFF.

The CDR3 region has the DNA TGTGCCAGCAGCGGCGGACTAGCGGGACCTACGGTCGGGGAGCTGTTTTTT. Translating it yields CASSGGLAGPTVGELFF. The chain uses TRBV9 and TRBJ2-2; 12 nucleotides line up with TRBD2. Germline CDR1 SGDLS, CDR2 YYNGEE. This CDR3 is 17 amino acids long. V lost 3 bases to trimming and J lost 7 bases; unmatched junction nucleotides: 10.

V and J are TRBV12-3 or TRBV12-4 and TRBJ2-1; maybe TRBD1 (6 bases). This CDR3 contains 16 residues. Trimming pared 6 bases from V and 2 bases from J, leaving 17 bases between. The CDR3 here is CASSPQRGIPYNEQFF. The CDR3, as DNA: TGTGCCAGCAGCCCCCAGAGGGGGATCCCCTACAATGAGCAGTTCTTC.

This clonotype was counted at least ten times. This chain uses TRBV4-1 with TRBJ2-7; D not certain. Trimming removed 0 bases at V and 7 bases at J, with 10 bases between. This CDR3 comprises 13 residues. Germline lookup yields CDR1 MGHRA and CDR2 YSYEKL. The CDR3 DNA reads TGCGCCAGCAGCCAAGATCGTGGGTGGGAGCAGTACTTC. This codes for CASSQDRGWEQYF.

This chain uses TRBV5-1 with TRBJ1-1; 8 bases are a match to TRBD1. The CDR3 contains 15 residues. Germline V gene lookup returns CDR1 SGHRS and CDR2 YFSETQ. V was pared by 1 base and J by 1 base, with 3 bases of the junction left unmatched. The DNA of the CDR3 is TGCGCCAGCAGCTTGCGGACAGGGAGGAACACTGAAGCTTTCTTT. Protein sequence: CASSLRTGRNTEAFF. The complete variable domain, with remaining parts taken from reference TRBV5-1 and TRBJ1-1, reads KAGVTQTPRYLIKTRGQQVTLSCSPISGHRSVSWYQQTPGQGLQFLFEYFSETQRNKGNFPGRFSGRQFSNSRSEMNVSTLELGDSALYLCASSLRTGRNTEAFFGQGTRLTVV.

The V and J genes are TRBV4-1 and TRBJ2-5; D unclear. The V gene's germline CDR1 is MGHRA and CDR2 YSYEKL. The CDR3 spans 14 residues. V shed 2 bases and J shed 4 bases, with 11 bases lying between them. This chain's CDR3 is CASSQWGGSETQYF. In DNA, the CDR3 is TGCGCCAGCAGCCAATGGGGTGGATCAGAGACCCAGTACTTC.

The chain employs TRBV7-2 and TRBJ2-7; D is unclear. The CDR3 loop spans 12 amino acids. The V and J ends lost 3 bases and 3 bases respectively, with 6 bases between them. Germline V CDR1 and CDR2: SGHTA, FQGNSA. The CDR3 DNA follows: TGTGCCAGCAGCTTCCCCTTCTACGAGCAGTACTTC. Its protein is CASSFPFYEQYF. Based on the CDR3 plus reference TRBV7-2 and TRBJ2-7, the full variable domain is GAGVSQSPSNKVTEKGKDVELRCDPISGHTALYWYRQSLGQGLEFLIYFQGNSAPDKSGLPSDRFSAERTGGSVSTLTIQRTQQEDSAVYLCASSFPFYEQYFGPGTRLTVT.

This clonotype was counted a few times. The chain has TRBV28 and TRBJ1-1; D is undetermined. This CDR3 is built from 13 residues. Germline V gene sequence: CDR1 MDHEN, CDR2 SYDVKM. Trimming removed 2 bases from V and 5 bases from J, with 9 bases in between. The CDR3 sequence is CASSLRVRTEAFF. Here the CDR3 DNA reads TGTGCCAGCAGTTTAAGGGTGAGGACTGAAGCTTTCTTT.

This clonotype was detected a few times. This chain connects TRBV7-9 to TRBJ1-2, with no clear D. V lost 7 bases, J lost 1 base, and 13 bases lay in between. The length of the CDR3 is 14 residues. Germline lookup yields CDR1 SEHNR and CDR2 FQNEAQ (reference sequence). The CDR3 loop is CASIPGRLNYGYTF. The CDR3 DNA reads as TGTGCCAGCATACCGGGCAGGCTTAACTATGGCTACACCTTC.

There are many counts of this clonotype. This chain joins TRBV10-3 and TRBJ2-3, with 9 bases identical to TRBD1. Germline-derived CDR1 and CDR2 are ENHRY and SYGVKD. J gave up 4 bases and V 6 bases, and 5 bases lay outside the gene matches. The CDR3 is 14 residues long. The CDR3 DNA follows: TGTGCCATCAGACGGGACAGGGAGTCAGATACGCAGTATTTT. Residues: CAIRRDRESDTQYF.